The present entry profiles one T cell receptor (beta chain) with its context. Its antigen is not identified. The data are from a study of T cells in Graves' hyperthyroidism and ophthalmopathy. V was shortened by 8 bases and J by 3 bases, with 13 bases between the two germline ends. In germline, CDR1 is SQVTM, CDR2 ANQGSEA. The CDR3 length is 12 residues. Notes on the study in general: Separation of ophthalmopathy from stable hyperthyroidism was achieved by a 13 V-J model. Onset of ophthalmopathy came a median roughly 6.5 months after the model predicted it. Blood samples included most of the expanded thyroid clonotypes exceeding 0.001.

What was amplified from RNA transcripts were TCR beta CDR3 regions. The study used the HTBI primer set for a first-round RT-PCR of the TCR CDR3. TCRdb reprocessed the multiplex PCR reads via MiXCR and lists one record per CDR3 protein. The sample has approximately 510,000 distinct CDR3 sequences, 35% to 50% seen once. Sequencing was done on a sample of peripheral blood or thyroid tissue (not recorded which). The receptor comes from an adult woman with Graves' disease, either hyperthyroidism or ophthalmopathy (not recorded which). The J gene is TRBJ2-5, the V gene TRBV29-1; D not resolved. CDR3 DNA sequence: TGCAGCTTGTTTTCGGATGAAGAGACCCAGTACTTC. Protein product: CSLFSDEETQYF.